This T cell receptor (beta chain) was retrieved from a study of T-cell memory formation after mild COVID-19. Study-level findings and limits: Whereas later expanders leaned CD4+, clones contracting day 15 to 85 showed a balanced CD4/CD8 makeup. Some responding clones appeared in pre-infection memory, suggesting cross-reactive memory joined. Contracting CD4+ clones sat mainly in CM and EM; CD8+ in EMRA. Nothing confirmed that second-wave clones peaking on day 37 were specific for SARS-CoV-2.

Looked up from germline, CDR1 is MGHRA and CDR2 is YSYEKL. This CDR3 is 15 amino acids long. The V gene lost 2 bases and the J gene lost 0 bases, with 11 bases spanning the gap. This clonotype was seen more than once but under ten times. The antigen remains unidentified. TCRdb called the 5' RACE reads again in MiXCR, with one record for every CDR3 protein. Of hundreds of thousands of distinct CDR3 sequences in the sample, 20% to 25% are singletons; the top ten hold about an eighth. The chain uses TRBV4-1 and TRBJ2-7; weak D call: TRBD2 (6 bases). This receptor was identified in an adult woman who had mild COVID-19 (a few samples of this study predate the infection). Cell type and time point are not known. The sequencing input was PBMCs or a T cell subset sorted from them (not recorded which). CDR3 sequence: CASSQTERVSYEQYF. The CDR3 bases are TGCGCCAGCAGCCAAACCGAGCGGGTCTCCTACGAGCAGTACTTC.